What follows describes a single T cell receptor beta chain. Its antigen is unidentified. Sequencing used immunoSEQ multiplex PCR; TCRdb keeps in-frame clones, though not all of them. The data hold around 160,000 clones, with about 95% observed a single time. The CDR3 totals 16 residues. Trimming left V 3 bases short and J 1 base short, with 15 bases between. Germline values: CDR1 LNHDA, CDR2 SQIVND (reference sequence). The sample belongs to a study of T cell responses to AZD1222 COVID-19 vaccine. Turning to the study itself: Both about-4-week and about-12-week second-dose recipients were combined. Overall study results and limits: The CD4 TCRs associated with vaccination extended across spike and predominated at 160-218 and 743-854.

The chain employs TRBV19 and TRBJ1-1; no firm D call. The receptor was derived from an adult in good health. The material was peripheral blood, obtained on day 0 of AZD1222 vaccination. This chain's CDR3 is CASSMVPGSSNTEAFF. CDR3 in DNA: TGTGCCAGTAGTATGGTCCCCGGCAGCTCGAACACTGAAGCTTTCTTT.